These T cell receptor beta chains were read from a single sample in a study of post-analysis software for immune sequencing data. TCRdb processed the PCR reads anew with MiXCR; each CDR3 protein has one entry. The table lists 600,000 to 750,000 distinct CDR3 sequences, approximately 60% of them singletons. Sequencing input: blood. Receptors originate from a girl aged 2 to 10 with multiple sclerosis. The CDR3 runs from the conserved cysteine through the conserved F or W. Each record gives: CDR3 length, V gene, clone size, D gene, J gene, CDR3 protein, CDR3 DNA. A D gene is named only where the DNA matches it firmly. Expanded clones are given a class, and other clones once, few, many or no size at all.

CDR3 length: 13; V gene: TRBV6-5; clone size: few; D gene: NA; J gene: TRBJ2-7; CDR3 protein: CASRPYFSYEQYF; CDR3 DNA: TGTGCCAGCAGGCCATACTTCTCCTACGAGCAGTACTTC
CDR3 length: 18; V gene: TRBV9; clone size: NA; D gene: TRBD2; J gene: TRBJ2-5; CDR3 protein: CASSVGGRGLGVSETQYF; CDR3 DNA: TGTGCCAGCAGCGTAGGGGGTCGAGGACTAGGAGTTTCGGAGACCCAGTACTTC
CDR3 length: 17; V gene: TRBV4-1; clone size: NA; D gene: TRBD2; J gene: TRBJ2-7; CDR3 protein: CASSQEPIAGGSSEQYF; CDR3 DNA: TGCGCCAGCAGCCAAGAACCGATAGCGGGAGGGTCCAGCGAGCAGTACTTC
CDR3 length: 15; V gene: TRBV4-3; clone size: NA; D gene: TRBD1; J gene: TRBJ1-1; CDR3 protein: CASSQEMGQTTEAFF; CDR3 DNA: TGCGCCAGCAGCCAAGAGATGGGACAGACGACTGAAGCTTTCTTT
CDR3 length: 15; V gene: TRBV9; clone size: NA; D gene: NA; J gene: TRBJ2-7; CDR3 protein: CASSVEPGGTYEQYF; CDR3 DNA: TGTGCCAGCAGCGTAGAGCCAGGGGGGACCTACGAGCAGTACTTC
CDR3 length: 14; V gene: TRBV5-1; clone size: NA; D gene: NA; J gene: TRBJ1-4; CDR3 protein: CASSPRVANEKLFF; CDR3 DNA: TGCGCCAGCAGCCCCAGAGTAGCTAATGAAAAACTGTTTTTT
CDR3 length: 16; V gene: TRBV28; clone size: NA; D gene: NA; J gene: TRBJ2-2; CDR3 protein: CASTWGGQLNTGELFF; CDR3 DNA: TGTGCCAGCACCTGGGGGGGACAGTTGAACACCGGGGAGCTGTTTTTT
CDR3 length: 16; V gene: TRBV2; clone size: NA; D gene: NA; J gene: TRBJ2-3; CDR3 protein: CASGVVRDFTTDTQYF; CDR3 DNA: TGTGCCAGCGGGGTTGTCCGGGACTTCACCACAGATACGCAGTATTTT
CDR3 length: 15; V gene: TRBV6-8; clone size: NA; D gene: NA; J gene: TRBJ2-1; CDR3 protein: CASRRGRVIYNEQFF; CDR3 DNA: TGTGCCAGCAGACGGGGGCGAGTCATCTACAATGAGCAGTTCTTC
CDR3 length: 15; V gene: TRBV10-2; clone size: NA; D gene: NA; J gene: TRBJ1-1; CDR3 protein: CASSATRRLRTEAFF; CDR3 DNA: TGCGCCAGCAGTGCAACTCGGAGGTTGAGGACTGAAGCTTTCTTT
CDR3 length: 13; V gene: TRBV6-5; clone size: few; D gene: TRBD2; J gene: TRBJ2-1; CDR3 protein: CAAGSGSGGEQFF; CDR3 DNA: TGTGCGGCGGGGAGCGGGAGTGGCGGTGAGCAGTTCTTC
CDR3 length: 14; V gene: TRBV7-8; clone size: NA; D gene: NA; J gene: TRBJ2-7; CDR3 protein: CASSPLSTTFEQYF; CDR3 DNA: TGTGCCAGCAGCCCCCTCTCCACTACTTTCGAGCAGTACTTC
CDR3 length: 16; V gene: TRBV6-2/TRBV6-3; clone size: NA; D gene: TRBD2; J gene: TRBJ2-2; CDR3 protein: CASSVPGLAGSGELFF; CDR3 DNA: TGTGCCAGCAGCGTGCCGGGACTAGCGGGGTCCGGGGAGCTGTTTTTT
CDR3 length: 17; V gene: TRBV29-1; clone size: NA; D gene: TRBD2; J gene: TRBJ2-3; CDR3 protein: CSVALAGGLSSTDTQYF; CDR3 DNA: TGCAGCGTGGCACTAGCGGGGGGTCTCTCTAGCACAGATACGCAGTATTTT
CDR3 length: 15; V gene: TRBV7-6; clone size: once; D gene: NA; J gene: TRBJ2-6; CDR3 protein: CASRAVGSGANVLTF; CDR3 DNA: TGTGCCAGCAGGGCGGTCGGCTCTGGGGCCAACGTCCTGACTTTC
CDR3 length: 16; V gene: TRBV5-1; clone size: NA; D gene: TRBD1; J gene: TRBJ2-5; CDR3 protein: CASSSDRGLSQETQYF; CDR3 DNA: TGCGCCAGCAGCTCGGACAGGGGGCTTTCTCAAGAGACCCAGTACTTC
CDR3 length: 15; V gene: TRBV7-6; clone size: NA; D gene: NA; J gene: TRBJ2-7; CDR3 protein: CASSFNTLHSYEQYF; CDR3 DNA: TGTGCCAGCAGCTTCAATACACTCCACTCCTACGAGCAGTACTTC
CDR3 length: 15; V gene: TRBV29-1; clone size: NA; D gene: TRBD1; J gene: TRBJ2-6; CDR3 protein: CSVVDRGSGANVLTF; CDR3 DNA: TGCAGCGTAGTGGACAGGGGGAGTGGGGCCAACGTCCTGACTTTC
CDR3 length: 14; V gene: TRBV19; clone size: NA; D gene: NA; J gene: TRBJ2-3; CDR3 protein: CASSGGWNPDTQYF; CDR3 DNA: TGTGCCAGTAGCGGAGGTTGGAATCCAGATACGCAGTATTTT
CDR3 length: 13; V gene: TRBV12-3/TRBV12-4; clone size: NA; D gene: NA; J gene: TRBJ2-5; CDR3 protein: CASRLSRGETQYF; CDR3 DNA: TGTGCCAGCCGTCTTAGTAGAGGAGAGACCCAGTACTTC
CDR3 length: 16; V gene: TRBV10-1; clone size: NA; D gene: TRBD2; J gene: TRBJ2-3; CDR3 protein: CASSDRLAGIEDTQYF; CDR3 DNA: TGCGCCAGCAGTGACAGGCTAGCGGGAATCGAAGATACGCAGTATTTT